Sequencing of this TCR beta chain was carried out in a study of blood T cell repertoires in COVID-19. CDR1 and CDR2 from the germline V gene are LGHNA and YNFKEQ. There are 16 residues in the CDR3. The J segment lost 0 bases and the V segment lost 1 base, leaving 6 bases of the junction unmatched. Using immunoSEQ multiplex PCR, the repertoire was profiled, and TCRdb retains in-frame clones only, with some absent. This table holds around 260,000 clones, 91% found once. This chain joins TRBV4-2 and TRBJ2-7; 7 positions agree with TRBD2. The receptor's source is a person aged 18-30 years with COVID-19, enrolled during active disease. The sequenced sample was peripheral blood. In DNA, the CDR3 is TGTGCCAGCAGCCAAGTTGCTAGCGGATACTCCTACGAGCAGTACTTC. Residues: CASSQVASGYSYEQYF.